The 13 T cell receptor beta chains in this list originate from one sample, sequenced in a study of blood T cells in healthy people across ages. With a J-beta primer mix and a sample-barcoded 5' primer, a second PCR ran about 7 to 12 cycles. TCRdb passed the 5' RACE reads through MiXCR, listing each CDR3 protein once. This table holds roughly 1.5 million distinct CDR3 sequences, approximately 43% found once. Sequences were obtained from blood. The receptors were sampled from a woman younger than 35 in good health.

The chain is built from TRBV7-9 and TRBJ1-5; TRBD1 matches 7 bases. Germline V gene lookup returns CDR1 SEHNR and CDR2 FQNEAQ (reference sequence). The CDR3 extends over 12 amino acids. The CDR3 coding sequence is TGTGGTGTAGGGACAGACCGTCAGCCCCAGCATTTT. Protein product: CGVGTDRQPQHF.

V usage is TRBV20-1 and J usage is TRBJ1-1; D call uncertain. The V end was cut by 4 bases, the J end by 7 bases, with 16 bases between. Germline values: CDR1 DFQATT, CDR2 SNEGSKA (reference sequence). This CDR3 comprises 13 residues. The CDR3: CSAKEPYDGEAFF. The CDR3 bases are TGCAGTGCTAAGGAACCATATGATGGTGAAGCTTTCTTT.

This clonotype was seen ten or more times. This chain joins TRBV6-2 or TRBV6-3 and TRBJ2-1; D is perhaps TRBD1 (5 bases). Germline CDR1 reads MNHEY; CDR2 reads SVGEGT. The CDR3 has 15 amino acids. Trimming shortened V by 8 bases and J by 0 bases, and 14 bases separated the two germline ends. CDR3 in amino acids: CASGPREISYNEQFF. In DNA, the CDR3 is TGTGCCAGCGGACCCAGGGAAATCTCCTACAATGAGCAGTTCTTC.

This rearrangement joins TRBV7-9 to TRBJ2-3; 7 bases line up with TRBD1. V gave up 4 bases and J gave up 3 bases; unmatched junction bases: 7. Germline CDR1 reads SEHNR; CDR2 reads FQNEAQ (reference sequence). This CDR3 comprises 15 residues. The CDR3 reads CASSSHRGATDTQYF. The CDR3 region has the DNA TGTGCCAGCAGCTCTCACAGGGGTGCGACAGATACGCAGTATTTT.

The chain couples TRBV7-2 to TRBJ1-1; D is unresolved. The CDR3 loop spans 15 amino acids. Germline CDR1 SGHTA, CDR2 FQGNSA. V was trimmed by 4 bases and J by 2 bases, leaving 14 bases between them. This chain's CDR3 is CASSSWRVRNTEAFF. The CDR3 region has the DNA TGTGCCAGCAGCTCATGGAGGGTGAGAAACACTGAAGCTTTCTTT.

This chain connects TRBV12-3 or TRBV12-4 to TRBJ2-1, with D hard to call. Between the trimmed V and J ends, which lost 0 bases and 7 bases, there was a span of 10 bases. This CDR3 is 14 amino acids long. The CDR3 protein is CASSLALVGNEQFF. CDR3 nucleotide sequence: TGTGCCAGCAGTTTAGCGCTGGTCGGGAATGAGCAGTTCTTC.

The chain is built from TRBV27 and TRBJ2-7, with 8 positions matching TRBD2. The CDR3 covers 15 residues. J lost 1 base, V lost 5 bases, and 7 bases had no gene match. Per germline, CDR1 MNHEY and CDR2 SMNVEV (reference sequence). CDR3 in DNA: TGTGCCAGCAGTACCCCGGGGGGGACGTCCTACGAGCAGTACTTC. Translation: CASSTPGGTSYEQYF.

V and J are TRBV7-2 and TRBJ1-2; weak D call: TRBD1 (5 bases). With 1 base removed from V and 4 bases from J, the gap between germline ends came to 10 bases. This CDR3 comprises 14 residues. Germline values: CDR1 SGHTA, CDR2 FQGNSA. The CDR3 nucleotides read TGTGCCAGCAGCTTAGAGTGGGGGTCCTATGGCTACACCTTC. Its protein product is CASSLEWGSYGYTF.

This chain links TRBV6-6 with TRBJ1-2; 7 bases line up with TRBD1. V was clipped by 6 bases and J by 1 base; unmatched bases: 2. The germline V gene has CDR1 MNHNY and CDR2 SVGAGI (reference sequence). This CDR3 is built from 13 residues. CDR3 sequence reads: CASSTGDNYGYTF. CDR3 coding DNA: TGTGCCAGCAGCACAGGGGATAACTATGGCTACACCTTC.

This chain connects TRBV4-2 to TRBJ2-1; D remains ambiguous. The CDR3 covers 13 residues. V lost 4 bases, J lost 7 bases, and 11 bases lay in between. In germline, CDR1 is LGHNA, CDR2 YNFKEQ. CDR3 residues: CASSRPAQNEQFF. CDR3 coding DNA: TGTGCCAGCAGCCGCCCCGCCCAGAATGAGCAGTTCTTC.

This clonotype showed up just a few times. The J gene is TRBJ2-1, the V gene TRBV7-2, with no clear D. The CDR3 totals 13 residues. V lost 4 bases to trimming and J lost 0 bases, with 4 bases between them. CDR1 is SGHTA and CDR2 is FQGNSA in the germline V gene. CDR3 amino acids: CASSWISYNEQFF. The CDR3, as DNA: TGTGCCAGCAGCTGGATCTCCTACAATGAGCAGTTCTTC.

This clonotype was observed once. The chain carries TRBV2 and TRBJ2-1, with 10 bases fitting TRBD2. Germline V gives CDR1 SNHLY, CDR2 FYNNEI. The CDR3 is 15 amino acids. V lost 1 base to trimming and J lost 5 bases; unmatched junction nucleotides: 2. As DNA, the CDR3 is TGTGCCAGCAGTGAAGTCCTAGCGGGGGACAATGAGCAGTTCTTC. As protein: CASSEVLAGDNEQFF.

This clonotype has only a few counts. This chain links TRBV28 with TRBJ2-7; 9 nucleotides match TRBD2. V dropped 5 bases and J dropped 7; count of bases not matched to a gene: 18. The CDR3 extends over 17 amino acids. CDR1 and CDR2 from the germline V gene are MDHEN and SYDVKM. The CDR3 loop reads CASSPFSRLADHNEQYF. DNA for the CDR3: TGTGCCAGCAGTCCCTTTTCCCGACTAGCGGACCACAATGAGCAGTACTTC.